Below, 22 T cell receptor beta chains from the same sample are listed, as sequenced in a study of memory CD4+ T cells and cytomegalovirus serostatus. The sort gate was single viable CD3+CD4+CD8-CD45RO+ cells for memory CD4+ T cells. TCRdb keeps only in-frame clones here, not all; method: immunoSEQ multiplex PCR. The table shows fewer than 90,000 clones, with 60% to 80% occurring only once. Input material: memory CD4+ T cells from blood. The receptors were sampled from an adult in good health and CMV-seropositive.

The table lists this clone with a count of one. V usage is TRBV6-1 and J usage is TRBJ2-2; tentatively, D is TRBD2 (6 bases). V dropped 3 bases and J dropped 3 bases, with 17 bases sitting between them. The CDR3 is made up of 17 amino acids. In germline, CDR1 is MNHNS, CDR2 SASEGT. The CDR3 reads CASSDPFSRRDTGELFF. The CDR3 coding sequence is TGTGCCAGCAGTGACCCCTTCAGCAGGAGGGACACCGGGGAGCTGTTTTTT.

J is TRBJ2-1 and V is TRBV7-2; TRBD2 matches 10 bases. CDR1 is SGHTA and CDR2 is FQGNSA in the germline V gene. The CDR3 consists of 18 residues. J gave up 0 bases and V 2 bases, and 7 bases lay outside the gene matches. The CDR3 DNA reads TGTGCCAGCAGCTTATCTAGCGGGAGTTTGTACTCCTACAATGAGCAGTTCTTC. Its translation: CASSLSSGSLYSYNEQFF.

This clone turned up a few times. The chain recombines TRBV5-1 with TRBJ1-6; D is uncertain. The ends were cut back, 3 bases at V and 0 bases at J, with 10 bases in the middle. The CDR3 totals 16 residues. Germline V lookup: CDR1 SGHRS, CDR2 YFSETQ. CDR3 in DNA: TGCGCCAGCAGCTGGATTGAGAGCTCCTATAATTCACCCCTCCACTTT. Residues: CASSWIESSYNSPLHF. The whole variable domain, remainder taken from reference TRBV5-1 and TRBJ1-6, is KAGVTQTPRYLIKTRGQQVTLSCSPISGHRSVSWYQQTPGQGLQFLFEYFSETQRNKGNFPGRFSGRQFSNSRSEMNVSTLELGDSALYLCASSWIESSYNSPLHFGNGTRLTVT.

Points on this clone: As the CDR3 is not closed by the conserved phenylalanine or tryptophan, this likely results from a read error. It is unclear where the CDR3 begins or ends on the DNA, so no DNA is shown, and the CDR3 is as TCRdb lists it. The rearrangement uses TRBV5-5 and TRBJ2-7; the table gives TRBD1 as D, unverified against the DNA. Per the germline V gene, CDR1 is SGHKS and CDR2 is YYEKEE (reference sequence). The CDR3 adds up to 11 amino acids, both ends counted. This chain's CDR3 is CASSSTTGTVL.

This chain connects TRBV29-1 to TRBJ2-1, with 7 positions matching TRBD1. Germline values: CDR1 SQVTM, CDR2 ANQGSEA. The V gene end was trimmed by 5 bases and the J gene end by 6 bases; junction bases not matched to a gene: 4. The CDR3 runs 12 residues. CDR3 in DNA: TGCAGCGTTTTCCCAGGGGGCAATGAGCAGTTCTTC. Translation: CSVFPGGNEQFF.

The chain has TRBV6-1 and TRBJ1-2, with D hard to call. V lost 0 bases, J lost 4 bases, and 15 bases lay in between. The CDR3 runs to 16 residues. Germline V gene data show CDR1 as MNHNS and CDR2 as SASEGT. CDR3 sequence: CASSEAQPRAGYGYTF. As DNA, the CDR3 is TGTGCCAGCAGTGAAGCGCAACCAAGAGCCGGCTATGGCTACACCTTC.

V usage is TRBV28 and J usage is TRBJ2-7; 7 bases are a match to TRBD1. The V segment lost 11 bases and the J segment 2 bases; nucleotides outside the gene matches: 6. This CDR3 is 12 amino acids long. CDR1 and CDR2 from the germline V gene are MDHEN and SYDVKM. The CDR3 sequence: CACRQGPYEQYF. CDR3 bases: TGTGCCTGCCGACAGGGACCCTACGAGCAGTACTTC.

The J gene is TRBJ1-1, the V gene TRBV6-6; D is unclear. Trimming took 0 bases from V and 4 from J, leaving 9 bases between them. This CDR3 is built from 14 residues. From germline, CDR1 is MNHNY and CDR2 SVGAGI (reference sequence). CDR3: CASSYSISITEAFF. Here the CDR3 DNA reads TGTGCCAGCAGTTACTCGATAAGTATCACTGAAGCTTTCTTT.

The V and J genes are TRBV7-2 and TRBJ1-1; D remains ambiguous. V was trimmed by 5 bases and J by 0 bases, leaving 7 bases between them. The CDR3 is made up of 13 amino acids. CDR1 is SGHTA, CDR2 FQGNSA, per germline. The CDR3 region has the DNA TGTGCCAGCAGCCCGACGGTGAACACTGAAGCTTTCTTT. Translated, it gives CASSPTVNTEAFF. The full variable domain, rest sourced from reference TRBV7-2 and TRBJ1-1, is GAGVSQSPSNKVTEKGKDVELRCDPISGHTALYWYRQSLGQGLEFLIYFQGNSAPDKSGLPSDRFSAERTGGSVSTLTIQRTQQEDSAVYLCASSPTVNTEAFFGQGTRLTVV.

CDR3 in DNA: TGTGCCAGCAGCTTAGGGACAGGGGAAGAGACCCAGTACTTC. Translating gives CASSLGTGEETQYF. The chain couples TRBV7-2 to TRBJ2-5; 9 bases are shared with TRBD1. The CDR3 covers 14 residues. V lost 1 base to trimming and J lost 3 bases; unmatched junction nucleotides: 0. Per the germline V gene, CDR1 is SGHTA and CDR2 is FQGNSA.

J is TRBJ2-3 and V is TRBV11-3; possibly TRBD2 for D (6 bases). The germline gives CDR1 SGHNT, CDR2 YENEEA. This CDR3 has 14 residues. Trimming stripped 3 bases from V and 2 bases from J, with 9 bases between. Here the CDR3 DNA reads TGTGCCAGCAGCTTCGGGGGTGCCACAGATACGCAGTATTTT. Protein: CASSFGGATDTQYF.

In nucleotides, the CDR3 is TGTGCCAGCAGCCCCGCCGGGGGAGGGGGAGAGACCCAGTACTTC. The encoded protein is CASSPAGGGGETQYF. This chain links TRBV11-2 with TRBJ2-5, with D possibly being TRBD2 (7 bases). V gave up 5 bases and J gave up 4 bases, with 17 bases separating them. CDR1 and CDR2 from the germline V gene are SGHAT and FQNNGV. The CDR3 runs 15 residues.

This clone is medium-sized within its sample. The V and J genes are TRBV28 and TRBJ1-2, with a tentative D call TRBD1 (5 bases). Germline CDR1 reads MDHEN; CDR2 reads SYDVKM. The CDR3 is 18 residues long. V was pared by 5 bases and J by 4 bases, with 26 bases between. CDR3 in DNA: TGTGCCAGCAGTCCCCCCCCTGGTGAGGGCCCGAGGGGCTATGGCTACACCTTC. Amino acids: CASSPPPGEGPRGYGYTF.

The DNA for the CDR3 is TGTGCCAGCAGCTTAACCGAGAGCTATGGCTACACCTTC. Translating gives CASSLTESYGYTF. This chain connects TRBV7-2 to TRBJ1-2; D is uncertain. CDR3 length equals 13 residues. V was clipped by 2 bases and J by 4 bases, with 8 bases between them. The germline gives CDR1 SGHTA, CDR2 FQGNSA.

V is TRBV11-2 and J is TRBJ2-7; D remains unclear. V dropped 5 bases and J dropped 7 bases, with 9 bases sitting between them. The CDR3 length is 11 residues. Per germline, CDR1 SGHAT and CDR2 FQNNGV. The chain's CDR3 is CASSAVLEQYF. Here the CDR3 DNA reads TGTGCCAGCAGCGCAGTTTTAGAGCAGTACTTC.

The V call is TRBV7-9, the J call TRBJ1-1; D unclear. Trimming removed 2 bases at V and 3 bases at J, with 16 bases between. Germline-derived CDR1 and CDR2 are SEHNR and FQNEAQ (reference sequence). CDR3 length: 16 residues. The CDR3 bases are TGTGCCAGCAGCTTATTAGTCTCGTATGGGGACACTGAAGCTTTCTTT. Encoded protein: CASSLLVSYGDTEAFF. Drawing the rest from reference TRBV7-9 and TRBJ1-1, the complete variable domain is DTGVSQNPRHKITKRGQNVTFRCDPISEHNRLYWYRQTLGQGPEFLTYFQNEAQLEKSRLLSDRFSAERPKGSFSTLEIQRTEQGDSAMYLCASSLLVSYGDTEAFFGQGTRLTVV.

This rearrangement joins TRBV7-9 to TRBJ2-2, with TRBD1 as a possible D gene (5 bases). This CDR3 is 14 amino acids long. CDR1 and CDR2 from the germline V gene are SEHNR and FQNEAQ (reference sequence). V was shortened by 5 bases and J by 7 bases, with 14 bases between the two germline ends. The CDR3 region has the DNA TGTGCCAGCAGCGCCAGTGGGGCTTACGGGGAGCTGTTTTTT. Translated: CASSASGAYGELFF.

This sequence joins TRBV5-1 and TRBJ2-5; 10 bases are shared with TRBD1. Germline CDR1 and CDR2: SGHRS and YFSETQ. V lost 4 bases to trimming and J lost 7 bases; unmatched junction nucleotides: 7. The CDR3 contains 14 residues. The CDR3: CASSPFGQGGTQYF. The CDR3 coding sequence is TGCGCCAGCAGCCCGTTCGGACAGGGGGGGACCCAGTACTTC.

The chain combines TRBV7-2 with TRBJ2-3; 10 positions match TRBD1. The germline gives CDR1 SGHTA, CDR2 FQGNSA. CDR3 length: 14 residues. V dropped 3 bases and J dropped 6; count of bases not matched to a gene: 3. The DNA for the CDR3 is TGTGCCAGCAGCTTCGGGACAGGGGTGGATACGCAGTATTTT. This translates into CASSFGTGVDTQYF.

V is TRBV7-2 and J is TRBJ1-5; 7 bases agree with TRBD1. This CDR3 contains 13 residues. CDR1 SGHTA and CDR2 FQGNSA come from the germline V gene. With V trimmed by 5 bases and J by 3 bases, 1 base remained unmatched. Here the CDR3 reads CASSGQDNQPQHF. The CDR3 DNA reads TGTGCCAGCAGCGGACAGGACAATCAGCCCCAGCATTTT. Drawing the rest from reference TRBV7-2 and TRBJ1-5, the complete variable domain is GAGVSQSPSNKVTEKGKDVELRCDPISGHTALYWYRQSLGQGLEFLIYFQGNSAPDKSGLPSDRFSAERTGGSVSTLTIQRTQQEDSAVYLCASSGQDNQPQHFGDGTRLSIL.

In DNA, the CDR3 is TGTGCCAGCAGCACACCGGGACAGGGTTTCACTGAAGCTTTCTTT. Its protein product is CASSTPGQGFTEAFF. The genes are TRBV11-1 and TRBJ1-1, with 9 bases fitting TRBD1. V trimming: 5 bases; J trimming: 4 bases; junction bases outside the gene matches: 8. The CDR3 is 15 amino acids. Looked up from germline, CDR1 is SGHAT and CDR2 is FQDESV (reference sequence).

CDR3 nucleotide sequence: TGTGCCAGTAGTATGGACAGTGACTTTACCTACGAGCAGTACTTC. Encoded protein: CASSMDSDFTYEQYF. V and J are TRBV19 and TRBJ2-7; tentatively, D is TRBD1 (6 bases). Germline V lookup: CDR1 LNHDA, CDR2 SQIVND (reference sequence). The germline V and J ends were trimmed by 3 bases and 2 bases, with 14 bases remaining between them. This CDR3 has 15 residues.